This T cell receptor beta chain appears in the sequencing data of a study of vaccination effects on CD4 cells after COVID-19. This clone has only a few counts. Its antigen is unidentified. Subsequent to a culture period of more than 8 days, CD4+ T cells were isolated. The vaccine recipients had no prior SARS-CoV-2 infection, with negative nucleocapsid antibodies. Cultures had half their medium replaced with IL-2 medium on days 3 and 7. Some clones are missing from TCRdb's copy, which holds only in-frame ones; the method was immunoSEQ multiplex PCR. The sample includes 70,000 to 75,000 clones, 75% to 80% seen only once; the top ten take over 2%. The germline CDR1 and CDR2 sequences are GTSNPN and SVGIG (reference sequence). V shed 7 bases, J shed 1 base, and the junction held 5 bases outside the gene matches. The CDR3 length is 14 residues. The study, taken as a whole, reports: Long after vaccination, the clones induced by infection and by vaccine shrank markedly in size.

This TCR was sampled from a human donor who received a COVID-19 vaccine. The chain combines TRBV30 with TRBJ2-1, with TRBD2 matching 9 bases. The material was CD4+ T cells from PBMCs cultured without peptide, obtained before COVID-19 vaccination. The CDR3 loop reads CASTLAGSYNEQFF. Here the CDR3 DNA reads TGTGCCTCAACTCTAGCGGGGTCCTACAATGAGCAGTTCTTC. The variable domain in full, completed from reference TRBV30 and TRBJ2-1, reads SQTIHQWPATLVQPVGSPLSLECTVEGTSNPNLYWYRQAAGRGLQLLFYSVGIGQISSEVPQNLSASRPQDRQFILSSKKLLLSDSGFYLCASTLAGSYNEQFFGPGTRLTVL.